This TCR beta chain is drawn from a study of glioma-infiltrating T cells after dendritic cell vaccination. Assay used: immunoSEQ multiplex PCR; TCRdb lists only in-frame clones, some missing. The sample lists more than 95,000 clones, more than 80% occurring once. Germline CDR1 is SNHLY and CDR2 is FYNNEI. The CDR3 covers 12 residues. Trimming stripped 7 bases from V and 4 bases from J, with 11 bases between. The sequence came from a human donor with glioblastoma. Sequenced here: blood, sampled before dendritic cell vaccination. This chain connects TRBV2 to TRBJ2-7; possibly TRBD2 for D (6 bases). The CDR3 DNA follows: TGTGCCAGCATTCCGGGGGAATACGAGCAGTACTTC. Its protein is CASIPGEYEQYF.